These T cell receptor beta chains were read from a single sample in a study of T cells in narcolepsy. Using immunoSEQ multiplex PCR, the repertoire was profiled, and TCRdb retains in-frame clones only, with some absent. Here the sample spans fewer than 35,000 clones, more than 75% being singletons. The sequenced material came from CD45RA- memory CD4+ T cells from PBMCs. The receptors were sampled from a human donor with narcolepsy. Both conserved end residues are part of each CDR3. D genes are given only for firm matches. A clone size is listed for some rows: how often the clone was seen (once, few, many), or a class if it is expanded.

V gene	D gene	J gene	clone size	CDR3 length	CDR3 DNA	CDR3 protein
TRBV5-1	.	TRBJ2-2	.	21	TGCGCCAGCAGTCCGCGTCCTCGCGGAATCCCACAACAAGCTTACACCGGGGAGCTGTTTTTT	CASSPRPRGIPQQAYTGELFF
TRBV5-1	.	TRBJ1-1	.	13	TGCGCCAGCAGCTTGACAGGGTTCACTGAAGCTTTCTTT	CASSLTGFTEAFF
TRBV7-3	.	TRBJ2-7	.	16	TGTGCCAGCAGCGCTGATTCCGGGACACCGTCCTACGAGCAGTACTTC	CASSADSGTPSYEQYF
TRBV5-1	TRBD1	TRBJ2-4	.	18	TGCGCCAGCAGTGGTGGACAGGTGGACAGGGTTATCAAAAACATTCAGTACTTC	CASSGGQVDRVIKNIQYF
TRBV5-1	.	TRBJ2-5	.	14	TGCGCCAGCAGCTTTAGTGTCCCCCAAGAGACCCAGTACTTC	CASSFSVPQETQYF
TRBV5-1	.	TRBJ2-2	.	17	TGCGCCAGCAGCTTGGGACCGATACCCATTGACACCGGGGAGCTGTTTTTT	CASSLGPIPIDTGELFF
TRBV19	TRBD2	TRBJ2-7	.	15	TGTGCCAGTAGTCCTAAAGCGGGAGTGGTCCACGAGCAGTACTTC	CASSPKAGVVHEQYF
TRBV9	.	TRBJ2-5	.	15	TGTGCCAGCAGCGTAGCGGCAGGGAGGCAAGAGACCCAGTACTTC	CASSVAAGRQETQYF
TRBV6-1	.	TRBJ2-2	.	14	TGTGCCAGCACTCGGCTGACGAACACCGGGGAGCTGTTTTTT	CASTRLTNTGELFF
TRBV7-9	TRBD1	TRBJ2-1	.	13	TGTGCCAGCAGTTGGACAGGGGTCAATGAGCAGTTCTTC	CASSWTGVNEQFF
TRBV2	.	TRBJ2-1	few	13	TGTGCCAGCAATAGCGACTCCTACAATGAGCAGTTCTTC	CASNSDSYNEQFF
TRBV30	.	TRBJ1-2	.	14	TGTGCCTGCCGGGAAGCGAGGGGGTTGGGTGGCTACACCTTC	CACREARGLGGYTF
TRBV5-8	TRBD1	TRBJ2-7	.	15	TGTGCCAGCAGCTTAGGACAGGGGCTTACCTACGAGCAGTACTTC	CASSLGQGLTYEQYF
TRBV9	.	TRBJ2-3	.	15	TGTGCCAGCAGCGTAGTACCTCAACACACAGATACGCAGTATTTT	CASSVVPQHTDTQYF
TRBV11-2	TRBD2	TRBJ2-1	.	19	TGTGCCAGCAGCTTCCCTCGGGCTAGCGGGAGTCGCTTATACAATGAGCAGTTCTTC	CASSFPRASGSRLYNEQFF
TRBV10-3	.	TRBJ1-4	medium-sized	14	TGTGCCAGCGCCCGCCGAACCGGTAATGAAAAACTGTTTTTT	CASARRTGNEKLFF
TRBV19	TRBD1	TRBJ2-5	.	14	TGTGCCAGTCGATCAGGGGGCGCGGGGGAGACCCAGTACTTC	CASRSGGAGETQYF
TRBV7-6	.	TRBJ2-2	.	18	TGTGCCAGCAGCTTAGGGACGACTCAGCGGTTGAACACCGGGGAGCTGTTTTTT	CASSLGTTQRLNTGELFF